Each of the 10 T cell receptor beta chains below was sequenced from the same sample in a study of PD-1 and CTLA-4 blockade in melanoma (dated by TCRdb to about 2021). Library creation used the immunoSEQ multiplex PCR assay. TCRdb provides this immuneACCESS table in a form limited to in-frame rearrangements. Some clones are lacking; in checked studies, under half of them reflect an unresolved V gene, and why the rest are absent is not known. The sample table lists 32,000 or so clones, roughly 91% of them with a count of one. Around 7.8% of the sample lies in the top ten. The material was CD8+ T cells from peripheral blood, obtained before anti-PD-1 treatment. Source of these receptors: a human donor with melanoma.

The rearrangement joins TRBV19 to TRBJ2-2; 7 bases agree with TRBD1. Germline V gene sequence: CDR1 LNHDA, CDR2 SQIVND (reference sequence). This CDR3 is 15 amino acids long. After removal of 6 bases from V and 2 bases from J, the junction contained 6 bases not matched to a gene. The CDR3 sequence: CASRTRDSNTGELFF. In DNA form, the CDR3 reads TGTGCCAGTAGGACCCGGGACAGCAACACCGGGGAGCTGTTTTTT.

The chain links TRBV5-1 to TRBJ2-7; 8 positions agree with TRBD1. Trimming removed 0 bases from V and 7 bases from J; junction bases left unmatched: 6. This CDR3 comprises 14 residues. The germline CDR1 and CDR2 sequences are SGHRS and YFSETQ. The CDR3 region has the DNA TGCGCCAGCAGCTTGGGGGGGACAGGCTTTGAGCAGTACTTC. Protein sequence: CASSLGGTGFEQYF.

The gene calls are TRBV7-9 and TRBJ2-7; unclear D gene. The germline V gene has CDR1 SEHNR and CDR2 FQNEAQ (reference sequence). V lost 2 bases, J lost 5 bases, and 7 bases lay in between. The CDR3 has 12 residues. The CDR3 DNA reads TGTGCCAGCAGCTTAAGTGGGGACGAGCAGTACTTC. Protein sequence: CASSLSGDEQYF.

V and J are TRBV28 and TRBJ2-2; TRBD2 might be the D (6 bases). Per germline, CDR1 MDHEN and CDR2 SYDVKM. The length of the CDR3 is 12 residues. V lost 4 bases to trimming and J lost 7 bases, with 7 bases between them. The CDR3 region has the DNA TGTGCCAGCAGTTGGGACTTCGGGGAGCTGTTTTTT. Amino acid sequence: CASSWDFGELFF.

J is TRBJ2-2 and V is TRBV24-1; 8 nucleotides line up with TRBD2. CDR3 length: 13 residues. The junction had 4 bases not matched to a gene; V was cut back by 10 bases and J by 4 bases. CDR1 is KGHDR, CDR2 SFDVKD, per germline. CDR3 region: CATRGGSTGELFF. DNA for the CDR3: TGTGCCACTCGGGGGGGTAGCACCGGGGAGCTGTTTTTT.

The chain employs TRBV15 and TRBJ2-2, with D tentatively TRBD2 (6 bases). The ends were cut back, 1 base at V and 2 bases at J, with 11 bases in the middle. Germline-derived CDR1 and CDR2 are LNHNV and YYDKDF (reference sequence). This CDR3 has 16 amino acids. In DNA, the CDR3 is TGTGCCACCAGCAGAGTTCGGGAGTCTAACACCGGGGAGCTGTTTTTT. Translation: CATSRVRESNTGELFF.

The CDR3 is CASSPDLNEKLFF. CDR3 in DNA: TGTGCCAGCAGCCCTGACCTTAATGAAAAACTGTTTTTT. The rearrangement links TRBV7-9 to TRBJ1-4; D unclear. Germline lookup yields CDR1 SEHNR and CDR2 FQNEAQ (reference sequence). Deletions cut 5 bases from V and 4 bases from J, with 8 bases between. This CDR3 has 13 amino acids.

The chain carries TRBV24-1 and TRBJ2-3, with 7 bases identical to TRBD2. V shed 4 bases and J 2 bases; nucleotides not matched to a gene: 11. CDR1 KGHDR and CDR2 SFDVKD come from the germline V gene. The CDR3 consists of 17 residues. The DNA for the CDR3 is TGTGCCACCAGTGAACCCCCAGAGGGAGGGATCACAGATACGCAGTATTTT. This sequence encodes CATSEPPEGGITDTQYF.

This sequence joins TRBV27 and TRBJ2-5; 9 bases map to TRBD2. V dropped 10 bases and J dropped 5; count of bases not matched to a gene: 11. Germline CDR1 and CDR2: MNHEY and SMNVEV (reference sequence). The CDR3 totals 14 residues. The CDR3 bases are TGTGCCACCTACTCTAGCGGGGAGGTGGAGACCCAGTACTTC. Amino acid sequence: CATYSSGEVETQYF.

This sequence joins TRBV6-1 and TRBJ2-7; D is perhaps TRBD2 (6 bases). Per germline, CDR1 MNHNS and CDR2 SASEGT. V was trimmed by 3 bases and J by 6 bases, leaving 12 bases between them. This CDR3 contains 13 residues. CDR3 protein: CASSDPQGGEQYF. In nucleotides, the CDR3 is TGTGCCAGCAGTGACCCTCAGGGAGGCGAGCAGTACTTC.